This passage covers 21 T cell receptor beta chains from one sample sequenced in a study of shared clonotypes between healthy human individuals (dated by TCRdb to between 2020 and 2021). The library was produced with the immunoSEQ multiplex PCR assay. TCRdb provides this immuneACCESS table in a form limited to in-frame rearrangements. Some clones are lacking; in checked studies, under half of them reflect an unresolved V gene, and why the rest are absent is not known. This sample comprises around 580,000 clones, roughly 98% of them detected only once. The ten largest account for approximately 0.3% of the sample. CD8 naive samples consisted of CD45RO-negative cells that were positively selected for CCR7, yielding a CD45RA+CCR7+ population without TemRA cells. Specimen: naive CD8+ T cells sorted from blood. In the paper's terms, the cell subset or site label means: CD45RA+CCR7+. Every receptor here comes from a man in his thirties or forties in good health.

The table lists this clone with a count of one. CDR3 sequence (DNA): TGTGCCAGCAGTTTTTCAGGACAGTACAATCAGCCCCAGCATTTT. Residues: CASSFSGQYNQPQHF. The chain uses TRBV27 and TRBJ1-5; TRBD1 is a possible D gene (6 bases). The germline CDR1 and CDR2 sequences are MNHEY and SMNVEV (reference sequence). V lost 3 bases, J lost 3 bases, and 12 bases lay in between. The CDR3 totals 15 residues.

The genes are TRBV5-6 and TRBJ1-2; no firm D call. Trimming pared 4 bases from V and 3 bases from J, leaving 10 bases between. Germline V lookup: CDR1 SGHDT, CDR2 YYEEEE. The length of the CDR3 is 13 residues. CDR3 sequence reads: CASSVLIDYGYTF. For the CDR3, the DNA is TGTGCCAGCAGCGTACTCATTGACTATGGCTACACCTTC.

The CDR3 reads CASSASGLGTGELFF. CDR3 nucleotide sequence: TGTGCCAGCAGCGCTTCAGGGTTAGGCACCGGGGAGCTGTTTTTT. The J gene is TRBJ2-2, the V gene TRBV9; D possibly corresponds to TRBD1 (5 bases). The V and J ends lost 3 bases and 4 bases respectively, with 13 bases between them. The CDR3 sequence is 15 residues long. Germline CDR1 reads SGDLS; CDR2 reads YYNGEE.

This chain connects TRBV11-3 to TRBJ2-7, with D perhaps given as TRBD1 or TRBD2 (6 bases each). The CDR3 sequence is 16 residues long. CDR1 and CDR2 (germline): SGHNT, YENEEA. V shed 0 bases and J shed 2 bases, with 14 bases lying between them. This CDR3 reads CASSLDQGTRTYEQYF. The CDR3, as DNA: TGTGCCAGCAGCTTAGACCAGGGGACTCGGACCTACGAGCAGTACTTC.

The V call is TRBV9, the J call TRBJ2-7; 12 nucleotides agree with TRBD2. Losses at the gene ends were 4 bases for V and 6 bases for J; bases not matched to a gene: 11. The CDR3 sequence is 16 residues long. Germline CDR1 SGDLS, CDR2 YYNGEE. The chain's CDR3 is CASSPLGLAGFPEQYF. CDR3 DNA sequence: TGTGCCAGCAGCCCTCTGGGACTAGCGGGTTTCCCCGAGCAGTACTTC. The full variable domain, rest sourced from reference TRBV9 and TRBJ2-7, is DSGVTQTPKHLITATGQRVTLRCSPRSGDLSVYWYQQSLDQGLQFLIQYYNGEERAKGNILERFSAQQFPDLHSELNLSSLELGDSALYFCASSPLGLAGFPEQYFGPGTRLTVT.

The V and J genes are TRBV29-1 and TRBJ2-2; D is unclear. Germline V gene sequence: CDR1 SQVTM, CDR2 ANQGSEA. The CDR3 sequence is 13 residues long. The V end was cut by 0 bases, the J end by 7 bases, with 9 bases between. The CDR3 DNA is TGCAGCGTTGAAGATAGTCTCGGCGGGGAGCTGTTTTTT. Its protein product is CSVEDSLGGELFF.

The J gene is TRBJ2-1, the V gene TRBV7-2; D tentatively reads TRBD1 or TRBD2 (6 bases each). CDR1 SGHTA and CDR2 FQGNSA come from the germline V gene. The CDR3 totals 17 residues. Trimming cost V 5 bases and J 3 bases, with 20 bases left between them. CDR3 sequence (DNA): TGTGCCAGCAGCCCAAGCCTCGGAGGGGGGTACTACAATGAGCAGTTCTTC. This codes for CASSPSLGGGYYNEQFF.

The chain uses TRBV11-2 and TRBJ2-5; 13 bases line up with TRBD2. The CDR3 runs 18 residues. CDR1 and CDR2 from the germline V gene are SGHAT and FQNNGV. V shed 3 bases, J shed 9 bases, and the junction held 16 bases outside the gene matches. CDR3 sequence reads: CASSLVTGTSGTRGAQYF. CDR3 DNA: TGTGCCAGCAGCTTGGTCACCGGGACTAGCGGGACCCGGGGGGCCCAGTACTTC.

The gene calls are TRBV6-5 and TRBJ2-5; D is possibly TRBD1 or TRBD2 (5 bases each). Per germline, CDR1 MNHEY and CDR2 SVGAGI. The CDR3 length is 14 residues. The V end lost 5 bases, the J end lost 5 bases, and 15 bases lay between the germline ends. CDR3: CASSPKGSAETQYF. CDR3 in DNA: TGTGCCAGCAGTCCCAAGGGGAGTGCGGAGACCCAGTACTTC.

The chain recombines TRBV11-2 with TRBJ2-1; TRBD2 agrees at 8 bases. The J segment lost 4 bases and the V segment lost 2 bases, leaving 4 bases of the junction unmatched. Germline loops: CDR1 SGHAT, CDR2 FQNNGV. This CDR3 is built from 15 residues. As DNA, the CDR3 is TGTGCCAGCAGCTTAAGAGCGGGAGATTACAATGAGCAGTTCTTC. Its protein product is CASSLRAGDYNEQFF.

The sample holds one count of this clone. The chain recombines TRBV29-1 with TRBJ1-5; D is ambiguous. The CDR3 extends over 21 amino acids. Germline lookup yields CDR1 SQVTM and CDR2 ANQGSEA. The V gene lost 5 bases and the J gene lost 0 bases, with 32 bases spanning the gap. This chain's CDR3 is CSVIRALMGRTDFYSNQPQHF. CDR3 DNA sequence: TGCAGCGTTATCCGGGCTTTGATGGGGAGGACGGATTTTTATAGCAATCAGCCCCAGCATTTT.

The chain is built from TRBV7-9 and TRBJ2-7; the D gene is possibly TRBD2 (6 bases). CDR3 length: 15 amino acids. Trimming removed 0 bases from V and 4 bases from J, with 13 bases in between. Germline values: CDR1 SEHNR, CDR2 FQNEAQ (reference sequence). CDR3 sequence reads: CASSLAPGLLYEQYF. In nucleotides, the CDR3 is TGTGCCAGCAGCTTAGCCCCGGGACTTTTGTACGAGCAGTACTTC.

The genes are TRBV7-9 and TRBJ2-7, with D unresolved. CDR1 is SEHNR, CDR2 FQNEAQ, per germline (reference sequence). CDR3 size: 13 residues. V shed 6 bases and J shed 0 bases, with 9 bases lying between them. The CDR3 nucleotides are TGTGCCAGCAGGGGTCCGAGCTCCTACGAGCAGTACTTC. It translates to CASRGPSSYEQYF.

This clone was seen just once. The gene calls are TRBV9 and TRBJ2-5; 10 nucleotides align to TRBD2. In germline, CDR1 is SGDLS, CDR2 YYNGEE. V shed 3 bases, J shed 1 base, and the junction held 3 bases outside the gene matches. The CDR3 runs 15 residues. The CDR3 protein is CASSGWTSGQETQYF. CDR3 bases: TGTGCCAGCAGCGGGTGGACTAGCGGCCAAGAGACCCAGTACTTC. Combining the CDR3 with reference TRBV9 and TRBJ2-5 gives the whole variable domain DSGVTQTPKHLITATGQRVTLRCSPRSGDLSVYWYQQSLDQGLQFLIQYYNGEERAKGNILERFSAQQFPDLHSELNLSSLELGDSALYFCASSGWTSGQETQYFGPGTRLLVL.

This clone was picked up one time. This chain joins TRBV9 and TRBJ1-2; possibly TRBD1 for D (6 bases). The CDR3 is 15 residues long. Germline lookup yields CDR1 SGDLS and CDR2 YYNGEE. Trimming shortened V by 4 bases and J by 4 bases, and 17 bases separated the two germline ends. In DNA form, the CDR3 reads TGTGCCAGCAGCCCCTGGGACTCGGGGGCCTATGGCTACACCTTC. Encoded protein: CASSPWDSGAYGYTF.

This chain uses TRBV6-5 with TRBJ1-1, with D possibly matching TRBD1 (5 bases). In germline, CDR1 is MNHEY, CDR2 SVGAGI. The CDR3 loop spans 13 amino acids. Trimming pared 6 bases from V and 6 bases from J, leaving 14 bases between. The CDR3 DNA sequence: TGTGCCAGCAGATTTGGGGGGTCAGCTGAAGCTTTCTTT. Encoded protein: CASRFGGSAEAFF.

The chain is built from TRBV28 and TRBJ1-1, with 7 bases matching TRBD1. Germline V gives CDR1 MDHEN, CDR2 SYDVKM. Trimming cost V 5 bases and J 4 bases; bases outside gene matches: 19. CDR3 length equals 18 residues. In DNA form, the CDR3 reads TGTGCCAGCAGTCTGCCGAATATCTTCAGGGGGGGAGGCACTGAAGCTTTCTTT. It translates to CASSLPNIFRGGGTEAFF.

This clone occurred once. The chain combines TRBV7-2 with TRBJ2-7; 8 positions agree with TRBD1. CDR3 length: 14 amino acids. J gave up 1 base and V 5 bases, and 4 bases lay outside the gene matches. Germline CDR1 is SGHTA and CDR2 is FQGNSA. This chain's CDR3 is CASSLQGDSYEQYF. CDR3 nucleotides: TGTGCCAGCAGCCTACAGGGGGATTCCTACGAGCAGTACTTC.

This rearrangement joins TRBV18 to TRBJ1-1; D unresolved. Germline CDR1 KGHSH, CDR2 LQKENI. V lost 2 bases to trimming and J lost 0 bases, with 10 bases between them. CDR3 length: 15 amino acids. CDR3 sequence (DNA): TGTGCCAGCTCACCAGAGAGGATGATGAACACTGAAGCTTTCTTT. This encodes CASSPERMMNTEAFF.

The chain is built from TRBV27 and TRBJ2-2, with TRBD1 matching 7 bases. The germline gives CDR1 MNHEY, CDR2 SMNVEV (reference sequence). CDR3 length: 16 amino acids. V lost 5 bases and J lost 6; bases outside the gene matches: 12. CDR3 protein: CASSPWDSLPAGELFF. The DNA for the CDR3 is TGTGCCAGCAGTCCTTGGGACAGCTTGCCCGCCGGGGAGCTGTTTTTT.

The V call is TRBV5-4, the J call TRBJ2-2, with 11 bases matching TRBD2. The germline CDR1 and CDR2 sequences are SGHNT and YYREEE (reference sequence). J gave up 2 bases and V 4 bases, and 4 bases lay outside the gene matches. The CDR3 contains 16 residues. CDR3 coding DNA: TGTGCCAGCAGCCCCGGACTAGCGGGCAACACCGGGGAGCTGTTTTTT. It codes for CASSPGLAGNTGELFF.